This TCR beta chain originates from a study of cytomegalovirus exposure and HLA in healthy donors. Findings and limits, study-wide: When presence/absence was analysed, sequencing depth was taken to be roughly uniform across donors. In an earlier analysis, most TCR beta V segments were productive about 87% or about 30% of the time. Some segments of the V type, notably TRBV6-2 and TRBV6-3, were excluded as indistinguishable. Later examination showed HLA-associated TCR beta chains had greater clonal expansion than equally common others.

Germline CDR1 and CDR2: MDHEN and SYDVKM. The V segment lost 3 bases and the J segment 5 bases; nucleotides outside the gene matches: 7. The CDR3 contains 15 residues. Note on this clone: Antigen unknown.

60 Vbeta and 13 Jbeta primers were used in PCR. Libraries were prepared by immunoSEQ multiplex PCR; TCRdb keeps only in-frame clonotypes and omits some of them. The repertoire has fewer than 250,000 clones, just under 75% of them found once; the top ten carry 3.1%. Sequencing input: PBMCs. This receptor was obtained from a young woman in good health and CMV-seropositive. V gene TRBV28 combines with J gene TRBJ2-5; 9 bases align to TRBD1. The CDR3 protein is CASSFLTGGVETQYF. The CDR3 DNA is TGTGCCAGCAGTTTTCTCACAGGGGGCGTGGAGACCCAGTACTTC.